These 28 T cell receptor beta chains came from one sample sequenced in a study of tissue T cells after allogeneic stem cell transplantation (dated by TCRdb to 2022 to 2024). The intended sense of this specimen's time point label: mouse harvest day 14 after allogeneic transplant. Each mouse graft, delivered by tail vein injection, combined 10^6 splenic CD5+ T cells with 10^7 T-cell-depleted bone marrow cells. The library relied on the immunoSEQ multiplex PCR assay. Imported from immuneACCESS, the table was reduced by TCRdb to in-frame sequences with V and J called. These copies leave out some clones; in studies compared against another copy, an unresolved V gene accounts for under half, and the cause of the remainder is not known. This sample has a few thousand clones in its table, and under 60% of those were observed once. The biggest ten clones account for over 30% of the sample. Sequenced material: lymph node tissue. These receptors were obtained from a female BALB/c mouse given C57BL/6 T cells with graft-versus-host disease after an allogeneic hematopoietic cell transplant.

As for this clone: Gene names follow the mouse nomenclature. The read ends 1 residue before the CDR3 terminus; that terminus is restored from the germline J gene. V is TRBV13-1 and J is TRBJ2-2; 7 bases map to TRBD2. The germline V gene encodes CDR1 NSHNY and CDR2 SYGAGN. With 5 bases clipped from V and 0 bases from J, the junction kept 13 bases outside the gene matches. This CDR3 has 18 amino acids. CDR3 DNA, as far as it was read: TGTGCCAGCAGCGCCCCCCTTCGACTGGGAGCAAACACCGGGCAGCTCTAC. Protein: CASSAPLRLGANTGQLY. The CDR3 in its entirety is CASSAPLRLGANTGQLYF.

The sample holds a few counts of this clone. Gene names and germline match the mouse. The read ends 1 residue shy of where the CDR3 ends; the end is completed using the germline J gene. This chain connects TRBV1 to TRBJ2-7; a weak D match, TRBD2 (7 bases). The germline V gene has CDR1 NSQYPW and CDR2 LRSPGD (reference sequence). V lost 0 bases and J lost 6, with 9 bases in between. The CDR3 sequence is 13 residues long. This chain's CDR3 is CTCSADWGAEQYF. Partial CDR3 DNA: TGCACCTGCAGTGCAGATTGGGGGGCTGAACAGTAC.

About this clone: Gene labels here are mouse ones. The read halts 1 residue ahead of the CDR3 end, with the missing end drawn from the germline J gene. This chain links TRBV3 with TRBJ2-4; 13 nucleotides line up with TRBD2. CDR3 length equals 15 residues. With V trimmed by 5 bases and J by 5 bases, 4 bases remained unmatched. Looked up from germline, CDR1 is SNHLY and CDR2 is FYNGKV (reference sequence). The CDR3 DNA, read in part, is TGTGCCAGCAGCCGGACTGGGGGGGCGTTAAACACCTTGTAC. Translation: CASSRTGGALNTLY. The entire CDR3 protein reads CASSRTGGALNTLYF.

This clone is categorized as large. The gene names given are mouse names. The CDR3 DNA, read in part, is TGTGCCAGCAGTTTACAGGGAGAAGTCTTC. Encoded protein: CASSLQGEVF. The whole CDR3 region reads CASSLQGEVFF. This chain links TRBV15 with TRBJ1-1, with D possibly matching TRBD1 (5 bases). Read data end 1 residue before the CDR3 end; the end is taken from the germline J gene. Trimming removed 2 bases at V and 7 bases at J, with 5 bases between. This CDR3 is built from 11 residues. Germline V CDR1 and CDR2: SGHND, FRSKSL. The full variable domain, with the rest looked up from reference TRBV15 and TRBJ1-1, is DAGVTQTPRHEVAEKGQTIILKCEPVSGHNDLFWYRQTKIQGLELLSYFRSKSLMEDGGAFKDRFKAEMLNSSFSTLKIQPTEPKDSAVYLCASSLQGEVFFGKGTRLTVV.

For this clone: Gene names follow the mouse nomenclature. The read ends 1 residue shy of where the CDR3 ends; the end is completed using the germline J gene. The chain combines TRBV26 with TRBJ2-1; TRBD2 matches 8 bases. V lost 4 bases, J lost 5 bases, and 4 bases stayed unmatched. The CDR3 covers 14 residues. CDR1 KGHPV and CDR2 FQNQEV come from the germline V gene (reference sequence). CDR3 residues: CASSRLGGHAEQFF. CDR3 bases read: TGTGCCAGCAGTCGGCTGGGGGGCCATGCTGAGCAGTTC.

Worth noting for this clone: The genes are named according to mouse. Read sequence stops 1 residue before the CDR3 end, and the germline J gene provides the missing end. This chain uses TRBV26 with TRBJ2-5, with 9 bases identical to TRBD1. This CDR3 has 14 amino acids. CDR1 is KGHPV, CDR2 FQNQEV, per germline (reference sequence). After removal of 5 bases from V and 6 bases from J, the junction contained 6 bases not matched to a gene. The CDR3 region is CASSLGTGLDTQYF. Incomplete CDR3 DNA: TGTGCCAGCAGTTTGGGGACAGGGTTGGACACCCAGTAC.

This clone was observed once. Gene names and germline refer to mouse. Here the CDR3 reads CASRRQDQDTQYF. CDR3 DNA, as far as it was read: TGTGCCAGCAGGCGACAGGACCAAGACACCCAGTAC. The V call is TRBV19, the J call TRBJ2-5; maybe TRBD1 (6 bases). The read ends 1 residue before the CDR3 terminus; that terminus is restored from the germline J gene. Trimming shortened V by 5 bases and J by 1 base, and 8 bases separated the two germline ends. Germline values: CDR1 FNHDT, CDR2 SITEND (reference sequence). The length of the CDR3 is 13 residues.

With respect to this clone: Gene names denote mouse genes. The CDR3 end is not reached by the read, which stops 1 residue before it; the germline J gene fills it in. The V gene is TRBV14, the J gene TRBJ2-7, with TRBD2 identical over 9 bases. The V and J ends lost 6 bases and 2 bases, in that order; junction bases with no gene match: 3. Germline values: CDR1 SGHDT, CDR2 FRDEAV. This CDR3 contains 13 residues. CDR3 bases read: TGTGCCAGCAAGCCTGGGGGGGCCTATGAACAGTAC. Translated: CASKPGGAYEQY. The complete CDR3 sequence is CASKPGGAYEQYF.

Only a few counts were recorded for this clone. The gene names given are mouse names. The missing CDR3 end, 1 residue past where the read stops, is filled in from the germline J gene. The chain joins TRBV12-1 to TRBJ1-4, with D unclear. Germline assignment: CDR1 SGHSN and CDR2 HYEKVE. V lost 0 bases and J 0 bases, leaving 4 bases between the germline ends. The CDR3 spans 14 residues. CDR3 DNA, as far as it was read: TGTGCCAGCTCTCTCGGGGTTTCCAACGAAAGATTATTT. This encodes CASSLGVSNERLF. The entire CDR3 sequence reads CASSLGVSNERLFF. The whole variable domain, remainder taken from reference TRBV12-1 and TRBJ1-4, is DSGVVQSPRHIIKEKGGRSVLTCIPISGHSNVVWYQQTLGKELKFLIQHYEKVERDKGFLPSRFSVQQFDDYHSEMNMSALELEDSAMYFCASSLGVSNERLFFGHGTKLSVL.

Within the sample, this clone is hyperexpanded (1% or more). Genes and germline come from the mouse. Coverage ceases 1 residue before the CDR3 finishes, and the germline J gene fills in the end. The chain carries TRBV13-2 and TRBJ2-5; 13 positions agree with TRBD2. The V and J ends lost 5 bases and 6 bases, in that order; junction bases with no gene match: 3. Germline CDR1 NNHNN, CDR2 SYGAGS (reference sequence). There are 14 residues in the CDR3. The CDR3: CASGDWGGDDTQYF. Partial CDR3 DNA: TGTGCCAGCGGGGACTGGGGGGGCGATGACACCCAGTAC.

Comments on this clone: The germline and genes are mouse ones. The CDR3 end lies 1 residue beyond the end of the read and is filled in from the germline J gene. The chain joins TRBV19 to TRBJ2-5; TRBD1 aligns across 9 bases. CDR3 length equals 14 residues. Losses at the gene ends were 7 bases for V and 2 bases for J; bases not matched to a gene: 5. Germline lookup yields CDR1 FNHDT and CDR2 SITEND (reference sequence). Partial CDR3 DNA: TGTGCCAGCCAACAGGGGGCCGGCCAAGACACCCAGTAC. Its protein product is CASQQGAGQDTQY. The entire CDR3 reads CASQQGAGQDTQYF.

This clone showed up just a few times. Any gene name here is a mouse gene name. The CDR3 end falls 1 residue outside the read, so it is completed with the germline J gene. The chain links TRBV4 to TRBJ1-5; 10 bases fit TRBD1. CDR3 length equals 17 residues. J was trimmed by 6 bases and V by 4 bases; bases with no gene match: 12. The germline CDR1 and CDR2 sequences are LGHDT and YNNKQL (reference sequence). The CDR3 loop is CASSSSRDRGEFQAPLF. CDR3 DNA, as far as it was read: TGTGCCAGCAGCTCGTCCCGGGACAGGGGAGAGTTCCAGGCTCCGCTT.

In regard to this clone: Genes here carry mouse names. The read gets to within 1 residue of the CDR3 end, and the germline J gene fills in the rest. The rearrangement uses TRBV26 and TRBJ2-5; 12 bases align to TRBD2. The CDR3 has 15 amino acids. Germline lookup yields CDR1 KGHPV and CDR2 FQNQEV (reference sequence). V trimming: 3 bases; J trimming: 5 bases; junction bases outside the gene matches: 3. The CDR3 is CASSLGTGGSDTQYF. The sequenced CDR3 bases are TGTGCCAGCAGTCTTGGGACTGGGGGGTCAGACACCCAGTAC.

Remarks on this clone: These gene names are mouse names. The read terminates 1 residue ahead of where the CDR3 ends, so the germline J gene completes it. This rearrangement joins TRBV13-1 to TRBJ1-6; D is unclear. Being an ORF, TRBJ1-6 has a function that is uncertain. V was shortened by 0 bases and J by 4 bases, with 8 bases between the two germline ends. CDR1 and CDR2 (germline): NSHNY, SYGAGN. This CDR3 has 15 amino acids. Incomplete CDR3 DNA: TGTGCCAGCAGTGATGCCGGCAAATATAATTCGCCCCTCTAC. Residues: CASSDAGKYNSPLY. The complete CDR3 reads CASSDAGKYNSPLYF.

This clone rates as medium-sized. Each gene name is a mouse one. The sequence runs out 1 residue before the end of the CDR3; the remainder is reconstructed from the germline J gene. The rearrangement links TRBV16 to TRBJ2-4; TRBD2 agrees at 9 bases. The CDR3 totals 15 residues. V lost 4 bases to trimming and J lost 0 bases; unmatched junction nucleotides: 2. Germline V lookup: CDR1 SGHSA, CDR2 FRNQAP. The CDR3 loop is CASSSDWGSQNTLYF. The sequenced part of the CDR3 DNA is TGTGCAAGCAGCTCGGACTGGGGTAGTCAAAACACCTTGTAC.

Concerning this clone: Germline and genes: mouse. Sequencing ends 1 residue short of the CDR3 end; the germline J gene provides the rest. The rearrangement uses TRBV14 and TRBJ1-1; 7 positions match TRBD1. This CDR3 has 13 amino acids. Germline V gene sequence: CDR1 SGHDT, CDR2 FRDEAV. J gave up 5 bases and V 4 bases, and 5 bases lay outside the gene matches. The CDR3 reads CASSPKQGTEVFF. The covered CDR3 bases are TGTGCCAGCAGTCCAAAACAGGGGACAGAAGTCTTC.

Concerning this clone: Gene names follow the mouse nomenclature. Read data end 1 residue before the CDR3 end; the end is taken from the germline J gene. The chain recombines TRBV13-2 with TRBJ2-1, with 9 bases identical to TRBD2. The trim removed 0 bases at V and 1 base at J, leaving 2 bases unmatched. This CDR3 is 16 amino acids long. Germline lookup yields CDR1 NNHNN and CDR2 SYGAGS (reference sequence). The sequenced part of the CDR3 DNA is TGTGCCAGCGGTGATGCATGGGGGGGCAACTATGCTGAGCAGTTC. It encodes CASGDAWGGNYAEQF. The CDR3 in full is CASGDAWGGNYAEQFF.

This clone was seen more than once but under ten times. The gene names here belong to mouse. The read stops 1 residue short of the end of the CDR3; the missing end is completed from the germline J gene. This sequence joins TRBV15 and TRBJ1-5, with 8 positions matching TRBD1. The CDR3 totals 14 residues. Germline V CDR1 and CDR2: SGHND, FRSKSL. The J segment lost 4 bases and the V segment lost 3 bases, leaving 2 bases of the junction unmatched. The covered CDR3 bases are TGTGCCAGCAGTTTTACAGGGGGGAACCAGGCTCCGCTT. Translated, it gives CASSFTGGNQAPL. The full CDR3 sequence reads CASSFTGGNQAPLF.

In regard to this clone: Genes and germline are mouse. The read ends 1 residue before the CDR3 terminus; that terminus is restored from the germline J gene. The chain couples TRBV26 to TRBJ1-1; D is possibly TRBD1 (5 bases). Looked up from germline, CDR1 is KGHPV and CDR2 is FQNQEV (reference sequence). V lost 6 bases and J 0 bases, leaving 11 bases between the germline ends. The CDR3 is made up of 14 amino acids. CDR3 residues: CASSPGFANTEVFF. The CDR3 bases that were read are TGTGCCAGCAGCCCAGGGTTTGCAAACACAGAAGTCTTC.

Notes on this clone: All gene names here are mouse names. The read falls 1 residue short of the CDR3 end, and the missing part is taken from the germline J gene. The chain combines TRBV19 with TRBJ1-6; D remains ambiguous. TRBJ1-6 qualifies as an ORF whose function is uncertain. Germline V CDR1 and CDR2: FNHDT, SITEND (reference sequence). The CDR3 runs to 17 residues. Trimming took off 2 bases at V and 0 bases at J, with 12 bases between the two ends. The CDR3 spells CASSIWQAFSYNSPLYF. The CDR3 DNA, read in part, is TGTGCCAGCAGTATTTGGCAGGCCTTTTCCTATAATTCGCCCCTCTAC.

Worth noting for this clone: Genes here carry mouse names. The sequence runs out 1 residue before the end of the CDR3; the remainder is reconstructed from the germline J gene. The chain has TRBV16 and TRBJ2-1; the match to TRBD1 covers 7 bases. In germline, CDR1 is SGHSA, CDR2 FRNQAP. V gave up 4 bases and J gave up 0 bases; unmatched junction bases: 3. CDR3 length: 15 residues. CDR3 amino acids: CASSSRDSNYAEQFF. The CDR3 bases that were read are TGTGCAAGCAGCTCCCGGGACAGTAACTATGCTGAGCAGTTC.

Comment on this clone: Gene names and germline match the mouse. The CDR3 reads CASSQARNYQDTQYF. CDR3 DNA (partial): TGTGCCAGCAGCCAAGCCAGGAATTACCAAGACACCCAGTAC. The chain links TRBV5 to TRBJ2-5; no clear D. The CDR3 goes on 1 residue after the read ends, and that part is filled in from the germline J gene. Germline CDR1 LGHNA, CDR2 YNLKQL (reference sequence). This CDR3 has 15 residues. The ends were cut back, 1 base at V and 1 base at J, with 9 bases in the middle.

With regard to this clone: Each gene name is a mouse one. The read terminates 1 residue ahead of where the CDR3 ends, so the germline J gene completes it. V is TRBV12-1 and J is TRBJ2-2, with 13 bases matching TRBD2. Germline-derived CDR1 and CDR2 are SGHSN and HYEKVE. With 0 bases clipped from V and 1 base from J, the junction kept 1 base outside the gene matches. The CDR3 runs 17 residues. CDR3 bases read: TGTGCCAGCTCTCTCGGACTGGGGGGGCAAAACACCGGGCAGCTCTAC. Encoded protein: CASSLGLGGQNTGQLY. The whole CDR3 region reads CASSLGLGGQNTGQLYF. The full variable domain, completed using reference TRBV12-1 and TRBJ2-2, is DSGVVQSPRHIIKEKGGRSVLTCIPISGHSNVVWYQQTLGKELKFLIQHYEKVERDKGFLPSRFSVQQFDDYHSEMNMSALELEDSAMYFCASSLGLGGQNTGQLYFGEGSKLTVL.

Remarks on this clone: Mouse gene names apply. The read finishes 1 residue shy of the CDR3 end, and the germline J gene is used to complete it. The chain links TRBV2 to TRBJ1-1; unclear D gene. In germline, CDR1 is LGHNA, CDR2 YSYQKL. CDR3 length: 12 amino acids. With 0 bases removed from V and 4 bases from J, the gap between germline ends came to 3 bases. The sequenced CDR3 bases are TGTGCCAGCAGCCAAGAGATCACAGAAGTCTTC. Translated: CASSQEITEVF. The full-length CDR3 reads as CASSQEITEVFF.

Turning to this clone: Mouse germline and gene names are used. The CDR3 end is not reached by the read, which stops 1 residue before it; the germline J gene fills it in. The chain combines TRBV31 with TRBJ2-3, with D possibly being TRBD1 (6 bases). The CDR3 consists of 15 residues. Germline V gives CDR1 GKSSPN, CDR2 SITVG. V shed 0 bases and J shed 0 bases, with 10 bases lying between them. Incomplete CDR3 DNA: TGTGCCTGGAGTCTAGGGACAAATAGTGCAGAAACGCTGTAT. It translates to CAWSLGTNSAETLY. The whole CDR3 protein reads CAWSLGTNSAETLYF.

A few counts support this clone. Genes and germline come from the mouse. The DNA ends 1 residue before the CDR3 does, and the rest of the CDR3 is filled in from the germline J gene. J is TRBJ1-2 and V is TRBV23; the DNA was not used to check the table's D call, TRBD1. CDR3 length: 14 residues. Germline CDR1 is KGHTA and CDR2 is FQNQQP. The sequenced CDR3 bases are TGCTCCAGCAGTCAAGTCAGGGGGCTTTCCGACTACACC. It encodes CSSSQVRGLSDYT. The complete CDR3 protein is CSSSQVRGLSDYTF.

A note on this clone: All gene names here are mouse names. The CDR3 is cut off 1 residue early in the read; its end comes from the germline J gene. The V and J genes are TRBV23 and TRBJ2-2; TRBD1 is taken as the D call from the table, unchecked against the DNA. The CDR3 runs 14 residues. CDR1 KGHTA and CDR2 FQNQQP come from the germline V gene. CDR3 DNA, as far as it was read: TGCTCCAGCAGTCATAACAGGGACGCCGGGCAGCTCTAC. The encoded protein is CSSSHNRDAGQLY. The complete CDR3 sequence is CSSSHNRDAGQLYF. The variable domain in full, completed from reference TRBV23 and TRBJ2-2, reads DAAVTQKPRYLIKMKGQEAEMKCIPEKGHTAVFWYQQKQSKELKFLIYFQNQQPLDQIDMVKERFSAVCPSSSLCSLGIRTCEAEDSALYLCSSSHNRDAGQLYFGEGSKLTVL.

Concerning this clone: These gene names are mouse names. The CDR3 DNA, read in part, is TGTGCCAGCAGTATAGACAATTCTGGAAATACGCTCTAT. Amino acids: CASSIDNSGNTLY. The entire CDR3 protein reads CASSIDNSGNTLYF. The genes are TRBV19 and TRBJ1-3; D is uncertain. The read comes to an end 1 residue before the CDR3 does, leaving the germline J gene to fill in the end. V lost 0 bases to trimming and J lost 0 bases, with 4 bases between them. Germline V gene sequence: CDR1 FNHDT, CDR2 SITEND (reference sequence). There are 14 residues in the CDR3.